This T cell receptor beta chain originates from a study of lymphopenia after photon versus proton radiotherapy. V was shortened by 6 bases and J by 0 bases, with 12 bases between the two germline ends. The V gene's germline CDR1 is MNHNS and CDR2 SASEGT. The CDR3 has 15 residues. Here immunoSEQ multiplex PCR was the method, and the copy in TCRdb shows in-frame clones only, minus some. The table includes more than 30,000 clones, over 75% detected once. This TCR was recovered from a middle-aged man with gastric cancer. The specimen comprised peripheral blood, sampled from a patient treated with photon-based radiotherapy. The chain recombines TRBV6-1 with TRBJ1-5; unclear D gene. CDR3 sequence (DNA): TGTGCCAGCAGACTGACGGAAAATAGCAATCAGCCCCAGCATTTT. It yields the protein CASRLTENSNQPQHF.